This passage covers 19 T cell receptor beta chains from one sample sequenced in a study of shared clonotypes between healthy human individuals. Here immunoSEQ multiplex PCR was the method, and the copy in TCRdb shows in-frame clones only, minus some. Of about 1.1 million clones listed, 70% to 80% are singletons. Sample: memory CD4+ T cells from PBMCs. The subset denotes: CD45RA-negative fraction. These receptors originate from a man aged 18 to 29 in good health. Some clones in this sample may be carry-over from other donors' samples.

For the CDR3, the DNA is TGTGCCAGCAGGGCGGACAGGGCGCTCTCCTACGAGCAGTACTTC. Its protein product is CASRADRALSYEQYF. The chain uses TRBV2 and TRBJ2-7; 8 bases fit TRBD1. J lost 0 bases, V lost 6 bases, and 7 bases had no gene match. Germline values: CDR1 SNHLY, CDR2 FYNNEI. This CDR3 comprises 15 residues.

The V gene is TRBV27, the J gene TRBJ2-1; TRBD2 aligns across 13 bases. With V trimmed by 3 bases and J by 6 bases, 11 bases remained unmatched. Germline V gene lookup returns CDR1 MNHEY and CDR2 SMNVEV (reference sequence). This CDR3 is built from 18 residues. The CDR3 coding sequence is TGTGCCAGCAGTTTTGGACTAGCGGGGGACCGGCGGCGCAATGAGCAGTTCTTC. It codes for CASSFGLAGDRRRNEQFF.

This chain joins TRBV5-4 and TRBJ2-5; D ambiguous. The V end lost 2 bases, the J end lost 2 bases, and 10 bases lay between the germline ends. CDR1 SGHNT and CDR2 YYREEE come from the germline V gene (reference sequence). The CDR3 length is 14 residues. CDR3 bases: TGTGCCAGCAGCTTACCCCCCCCACAAGAGACCCAGTACTTC. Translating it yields CASSLPPPQETQYF.

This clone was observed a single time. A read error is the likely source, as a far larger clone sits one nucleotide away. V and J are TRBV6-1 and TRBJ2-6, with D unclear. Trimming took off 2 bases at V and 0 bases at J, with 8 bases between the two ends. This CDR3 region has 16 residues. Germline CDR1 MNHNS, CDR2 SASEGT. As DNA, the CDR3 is TGTGCCAGCAGTGAATTGGGCTTCTCTGGGGCCAACGTCCTGACTTTC. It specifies CASSELGFSGANVLTF.

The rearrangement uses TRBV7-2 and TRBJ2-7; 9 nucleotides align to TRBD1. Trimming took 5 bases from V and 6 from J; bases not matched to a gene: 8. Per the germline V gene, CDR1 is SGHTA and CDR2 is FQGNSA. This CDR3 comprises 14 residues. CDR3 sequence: CASSPRRTGAEQYF. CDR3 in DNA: TGTGCCAGCAGCCCAAGAAGGACAGGGGCCGAGCAGTACTTC.

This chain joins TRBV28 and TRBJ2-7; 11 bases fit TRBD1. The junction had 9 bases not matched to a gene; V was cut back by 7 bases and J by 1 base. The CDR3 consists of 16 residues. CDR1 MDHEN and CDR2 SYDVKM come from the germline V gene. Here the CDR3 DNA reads TGTGCCAGCAACTCCCGCGGGACAGGGGGATCCTACGAGCAGTACTTC. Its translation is CASNSRGTGGSYEQYF. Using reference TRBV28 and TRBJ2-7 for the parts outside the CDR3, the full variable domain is DVKVTQSSRYLVKRTGEKVFLECVQDMDHENMFWYRQDPGLGLRLIYFSYDVKMKEKGDIPEGYSVSREKKERFSLILESASTNQTSMYLCASNSRGTGGSYEQYFGPGTRLTVT.

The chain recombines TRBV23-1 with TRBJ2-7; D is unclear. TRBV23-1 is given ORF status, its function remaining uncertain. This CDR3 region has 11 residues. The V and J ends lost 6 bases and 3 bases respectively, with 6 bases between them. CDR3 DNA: TGCGCCAGCAGCCCTCTCTACGAGCAGTACTTC. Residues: CASSPLYEQYF.

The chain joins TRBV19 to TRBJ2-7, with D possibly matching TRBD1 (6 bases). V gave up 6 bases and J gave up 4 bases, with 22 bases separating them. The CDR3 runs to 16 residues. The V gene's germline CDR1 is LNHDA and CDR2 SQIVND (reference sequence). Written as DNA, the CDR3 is TGTGCCAGTAGCGCGCCTTCTATCGGACAGAGGTACGAGCAGTACTTC. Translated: CASSAPSIGQRYEQYF.

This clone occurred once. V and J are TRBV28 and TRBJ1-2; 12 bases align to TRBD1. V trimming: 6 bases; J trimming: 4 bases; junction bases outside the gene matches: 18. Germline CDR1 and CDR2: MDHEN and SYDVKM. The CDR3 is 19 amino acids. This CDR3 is CASSHPPGTGGHIPYGYTF. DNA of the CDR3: TGTGCCAGCAGCCACCCCCCCGGGACAGGGGGCCACATCCCCTATGGCTACACCTTC.

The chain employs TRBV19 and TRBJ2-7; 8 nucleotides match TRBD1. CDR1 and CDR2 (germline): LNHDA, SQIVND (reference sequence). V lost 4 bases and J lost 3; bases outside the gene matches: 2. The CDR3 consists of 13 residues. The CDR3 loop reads CASSTDRGYEQYF. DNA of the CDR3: TGTGCCAGTAGTACCGACAGGGGCTACGAGCAGTACTTC.

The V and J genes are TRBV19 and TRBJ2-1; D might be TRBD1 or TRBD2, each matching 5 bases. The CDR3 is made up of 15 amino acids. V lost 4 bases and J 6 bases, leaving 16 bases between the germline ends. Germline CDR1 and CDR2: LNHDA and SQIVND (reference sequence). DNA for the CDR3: TGTGCCAGTAGTAGCCGGGACGCCCAGGGCAATGAGCAGTTCTTC. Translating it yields CASSSRDAQGNEQFF.

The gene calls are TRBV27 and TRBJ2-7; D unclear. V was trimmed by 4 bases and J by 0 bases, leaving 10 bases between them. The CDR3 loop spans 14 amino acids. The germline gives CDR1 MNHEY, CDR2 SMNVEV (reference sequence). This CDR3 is CASSSAAFSYEQYF. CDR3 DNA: TGTGCCAGCAGTTCCGCGGCGTTCTCCTACGAGCAGTACTTC.

Here the CDR3 DNA reads TGTGCCAGCAGCCCTATGTGGCAGGGGAGCGGCTACACCTTC. It yields the protein CASSPMWQGSGYTF. The gene calls are TRBV11-3 and TRBJ1-2, with D possibly TRBD1 on 6 matching bases. The CDR3 has 14 amino acids. V shed 5 bases and J shed 8 bases, with 18 bases lying between them. Germline loops: CDR1 SGHNT, CDR2 YENEEA.

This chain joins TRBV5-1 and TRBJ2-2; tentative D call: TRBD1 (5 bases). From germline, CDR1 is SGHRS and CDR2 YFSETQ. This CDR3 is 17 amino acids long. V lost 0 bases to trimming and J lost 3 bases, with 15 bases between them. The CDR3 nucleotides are TGCGCCAGCAGCTTGGTGCCAGGGATTAAAGACACCGGGGAGCTGTTTTTT. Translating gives CASSLVPGIKDTGELFF.

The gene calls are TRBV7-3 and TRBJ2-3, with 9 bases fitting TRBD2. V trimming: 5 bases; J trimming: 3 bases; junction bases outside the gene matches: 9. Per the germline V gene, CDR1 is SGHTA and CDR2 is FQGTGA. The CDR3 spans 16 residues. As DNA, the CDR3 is TGTGCCAGCAGCCTTCACCGACTAGCGGATACAGATACGCAGTATTTT. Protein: CASSLHRLADTDTQYF.

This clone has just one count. CDR3 bases: TGTGCCACGCGGGAGCAGTCCTACAATGAGCAGTTCTTC. Translation: CATREQSYNEQFF. The rearrangement uses TRBV6-5 and TRBJ2-1, with TRBD2 identical over 7 bases. This CDR3 contains 13 residues. J gave up 1 base and V 10 bases, and 4 bases lay outside the gene matches. The V gene's germline CDR1 is MNHEY and CDR2 SVGAGI.

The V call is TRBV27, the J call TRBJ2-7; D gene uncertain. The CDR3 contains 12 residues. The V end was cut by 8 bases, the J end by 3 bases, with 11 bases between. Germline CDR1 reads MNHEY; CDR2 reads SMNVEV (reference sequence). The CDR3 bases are TGTGCCAGCCCCATGTCCTACTACGAGCAGTACTTC. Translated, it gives CASPMSYYEQYF.

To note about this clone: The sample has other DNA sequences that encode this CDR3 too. The CDR3 region has the DNA TGCGCCAGCAGCTCGTCCGGGACAGGAAATGAAAAACTGTTTTTT. This translates into CASSSSGTGNEKLFF. The chain combines TRBV5-1 with TRBJ1-4; 8 bases align to TRBD1. Looked up from germline, CDR1 is SGHRS and CDR2 is YFSETQ. V shed 3 bases, J shed 5 bases, and the junction held 6 bases outside the gene matches. This CDR3 has 15 amino acids.

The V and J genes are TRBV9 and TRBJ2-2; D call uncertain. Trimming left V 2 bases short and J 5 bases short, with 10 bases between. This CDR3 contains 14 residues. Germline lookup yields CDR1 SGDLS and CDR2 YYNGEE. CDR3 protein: CASSVGSGTGELFF. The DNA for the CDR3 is TGTGCCAGCAGCGTGGGATCAGGTACCGGGGAGCTGTTTTTT.